A selection of T cell receptor beta chains follows, all from one sample in a study of CD8 T cells in ankylosing spondylitis. Using its own MiXCR run on the 5' RACE reads, TCRdb lists one record per CDR3 protein. The sample consists of roughly 120,000 distinct CDR3 sequences, around 13% of them appearing once. The sequencing input was blood, either unsorted or a sorted T cell fraction (not recorded which). All receptors derive from a female donor with ankylosing spondylitis or in good health (not recorded which). Both conserved end residues are trimmed from each CDR3. The order of the fields is V gene, J gene, clone size, CDR3 protein. Where a row states a size, it is once, few, many or the class of an expanded clone; other rows omit it.

v_call: TRBV18; j_call: TRBJ1-1; clone_size: NA; cdr3_aa: ASSPRVNQNTEAF
v_call: TRBV11-2; j_call: TRBJ2-7; clone_size: NA; cdr3_aa: ASSLAPRGYEQY
v_call: TRBV20-1; j_call: TRBJ2-7; clone_size: many; cdr3_aa: SARDTGRSYEQY
v_call: TRBV20-1; j_call: TRBJ2-3; clone_size: many; cdr3_aa: SARSRGLAGGTDTQY
v_call: TRBV12-3/TRBV12-4; j_call: TRBJ2-7; clone_size: NA; cdr3_aa: ASSPMPTETYEQY
v_call: TRBV7-2; j_call: TRBJ2-3; clone_size: many; cdr3_aa: ATSKEGHGDTQY
v_call: TRBV12-3/TRBV12-4; j_call: TRBJ2-7; clone_size: few; cdr3_aa: ASSSSKFLTYEQY
v_call: TRBV12-3/TRBV12-4; j_call: TRBJ1-2; clone_size: few; cdr3_aa: ASSFGGWYT
v_call: TRBV28; j_call: TRBJ1-5; clone_size: few; cdr3_aa: ASSLGRSLNQPQH
v_call: TRBV4-2; j_call: TRBJ2-3; clone_size: NA; cdr3_aa: ASSQDGRLGSWDTQY